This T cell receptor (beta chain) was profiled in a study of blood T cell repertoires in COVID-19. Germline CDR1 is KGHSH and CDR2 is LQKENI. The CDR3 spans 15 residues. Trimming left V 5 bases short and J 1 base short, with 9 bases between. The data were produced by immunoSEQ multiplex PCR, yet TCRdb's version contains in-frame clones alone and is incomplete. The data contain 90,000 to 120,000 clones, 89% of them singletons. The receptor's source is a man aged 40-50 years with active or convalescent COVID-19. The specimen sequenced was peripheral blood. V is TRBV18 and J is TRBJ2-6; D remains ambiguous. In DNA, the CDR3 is TGTGCCAGCTCAGACACAGTTTCTGGGGCCAACGTCCTGACTTTC. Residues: CASSDTVSGANVLTF. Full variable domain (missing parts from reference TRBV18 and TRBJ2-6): NAGVMQNPRHLVRRRGQEARLRCSPMKGHSHVYWYRQLPEEGLKFMVYLQKENIIDESGMPKERFSAEFPKEGPSILRIQQVVRGDSAAYFCASSDTVSGANVLTFGAGSRLTVL.